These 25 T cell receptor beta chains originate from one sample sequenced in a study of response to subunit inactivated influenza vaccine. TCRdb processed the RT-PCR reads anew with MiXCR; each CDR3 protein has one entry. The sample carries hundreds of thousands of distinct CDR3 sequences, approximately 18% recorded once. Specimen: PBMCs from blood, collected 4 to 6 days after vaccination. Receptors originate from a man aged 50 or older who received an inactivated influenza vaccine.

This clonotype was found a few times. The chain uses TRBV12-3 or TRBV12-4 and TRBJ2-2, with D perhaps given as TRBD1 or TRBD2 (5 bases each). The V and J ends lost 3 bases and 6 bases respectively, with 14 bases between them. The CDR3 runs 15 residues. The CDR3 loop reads CASSFWGSLPGELFF. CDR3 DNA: TGTGCCAGCAGTTTCTGGGGGTCACTTCCCGGGGAGCTGTTTTTT.

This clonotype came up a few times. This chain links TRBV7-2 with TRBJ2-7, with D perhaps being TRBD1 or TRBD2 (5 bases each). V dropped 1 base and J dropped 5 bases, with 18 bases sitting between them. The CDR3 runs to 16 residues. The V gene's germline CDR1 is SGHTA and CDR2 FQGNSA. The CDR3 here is CASSLGGWGTFHEQYF. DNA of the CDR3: TGTGCCAGCAGCTTAGGGGGCTGGGGGACGTTCCACGAGCAGTACTTC.

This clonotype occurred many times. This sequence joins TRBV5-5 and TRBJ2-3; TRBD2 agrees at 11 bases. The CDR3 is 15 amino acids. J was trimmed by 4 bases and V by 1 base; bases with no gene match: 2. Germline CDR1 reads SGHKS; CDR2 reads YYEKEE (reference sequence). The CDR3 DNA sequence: TGTGCCAGCAGCTTGAATAGCGGGGGGGCAGATACGCAGTATTTT. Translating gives CASSLNSGGADTQYF.

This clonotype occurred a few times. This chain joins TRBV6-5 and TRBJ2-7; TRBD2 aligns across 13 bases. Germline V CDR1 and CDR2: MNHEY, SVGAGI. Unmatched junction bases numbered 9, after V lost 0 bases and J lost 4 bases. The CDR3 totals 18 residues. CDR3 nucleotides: TGTGCCAGCAGTTACTCTAAAACTAGCGGGGGGGCAGTTTACGAGCAGTACTTC. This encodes CASSYSKTSGGAVYEQYF.

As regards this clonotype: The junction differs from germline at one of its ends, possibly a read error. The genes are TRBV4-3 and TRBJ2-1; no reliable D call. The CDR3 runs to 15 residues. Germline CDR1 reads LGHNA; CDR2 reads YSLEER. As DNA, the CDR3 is TGCGCCAGCAGCCCAATCCCCATTCCCTACAATGAGCAGGTCTTC. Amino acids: CASSPIPIPYNEQVF.

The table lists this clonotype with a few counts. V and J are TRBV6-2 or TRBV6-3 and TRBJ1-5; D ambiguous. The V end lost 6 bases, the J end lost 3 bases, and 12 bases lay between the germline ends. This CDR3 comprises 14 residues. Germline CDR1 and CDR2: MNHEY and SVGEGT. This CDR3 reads CASSRGSYNQPQHF. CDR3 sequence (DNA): TGTGCCAGCAGCCGGGGTTCATACAATCAGCCCCAGCATTTT.

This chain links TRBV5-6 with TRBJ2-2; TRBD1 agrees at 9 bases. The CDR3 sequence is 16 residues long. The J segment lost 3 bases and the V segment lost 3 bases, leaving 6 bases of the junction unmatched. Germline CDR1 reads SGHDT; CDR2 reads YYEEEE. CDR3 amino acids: CASSYLRTGDTGELFF. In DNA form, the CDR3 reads TGTGCCAGCAGCTACTTGAGGACAGGGGACACCGGGGAGCTGTTTTTT.

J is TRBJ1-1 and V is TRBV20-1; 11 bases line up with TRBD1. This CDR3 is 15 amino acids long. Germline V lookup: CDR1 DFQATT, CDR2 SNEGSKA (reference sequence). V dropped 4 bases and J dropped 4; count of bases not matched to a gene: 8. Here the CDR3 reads CSANGPGTGGTEAFF. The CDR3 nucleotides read TGCAGTGCTAATGGGCCCGGGACAGGGGGCACTGAAGCTTTCTTT.

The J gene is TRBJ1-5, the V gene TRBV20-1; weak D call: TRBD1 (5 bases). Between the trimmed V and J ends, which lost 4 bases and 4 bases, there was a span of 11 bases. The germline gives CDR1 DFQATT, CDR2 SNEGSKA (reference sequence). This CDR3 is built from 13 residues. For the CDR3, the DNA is TGCAGTGCTACGGGGCACAAAAATCAGCCCCAGCATTTT. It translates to CSATGHKNQPQHF.

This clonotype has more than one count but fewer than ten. The CDR3 reads CSVVLGPSYEQYF. The DNA for the CDR3 is TGCAGCGTTGTTTTGGGGCCATCCTACGAGCAGTACTTC. V and J are TRBV29-1 and TRBJ2-7; D is perhaps TRBD1 (5 bases). This CDR3 has 13 residues. CDR1 SQVTM and CDR2 ANQGSEA come from the germline V gene. Trimming shortened V by 4 bases and J by 1 base, and 11 bases separated the two germline ends.

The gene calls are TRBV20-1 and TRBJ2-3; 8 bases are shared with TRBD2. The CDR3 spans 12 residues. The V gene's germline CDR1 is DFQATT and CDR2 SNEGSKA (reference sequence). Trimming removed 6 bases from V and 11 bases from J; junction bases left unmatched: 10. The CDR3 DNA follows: TGCAGTGCCCCGACGGCGGGAGGCCTGCAGTATTTT. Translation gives CSAPTAGGLQYF.

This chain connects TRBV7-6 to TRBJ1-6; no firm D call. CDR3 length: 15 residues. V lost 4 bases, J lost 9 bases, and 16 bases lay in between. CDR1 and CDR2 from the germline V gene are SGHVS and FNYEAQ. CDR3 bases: TGTGCCAGCAGCTCCCGCGCCGACCCGACTTCACCCCTCCACTTT. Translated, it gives CASSSRADPTSPLHF. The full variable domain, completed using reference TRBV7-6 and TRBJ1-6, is GAGVSQSPRYKVTKRGQDVALRCDPISGHVSLYWYRQALGQGPEFLTYFNYEAQQDKSGLPNDRFSAERPEGSISTLTIQRTEQRDSAMYRCASSSRADPTSPLHFGNGTRLTVT.

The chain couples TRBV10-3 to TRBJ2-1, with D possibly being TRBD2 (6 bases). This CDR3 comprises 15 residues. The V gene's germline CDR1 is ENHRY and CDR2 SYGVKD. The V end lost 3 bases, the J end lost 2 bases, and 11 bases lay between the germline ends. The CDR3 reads CAISDGGVTYNEQFF. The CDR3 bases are TGTGCCATCAGTGACGGGGGAGTAACCTACAATGAGCAGTTCTTC.

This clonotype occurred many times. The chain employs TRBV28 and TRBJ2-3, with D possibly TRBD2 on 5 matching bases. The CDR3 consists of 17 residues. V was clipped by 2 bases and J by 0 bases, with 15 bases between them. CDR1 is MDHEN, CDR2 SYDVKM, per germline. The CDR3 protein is CASSLRTLAPSTDTQYF. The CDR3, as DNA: TGTGCCAGCAGTTTACGTACTCTAGCACCAAGCACAGATACGCAGTATTTT.

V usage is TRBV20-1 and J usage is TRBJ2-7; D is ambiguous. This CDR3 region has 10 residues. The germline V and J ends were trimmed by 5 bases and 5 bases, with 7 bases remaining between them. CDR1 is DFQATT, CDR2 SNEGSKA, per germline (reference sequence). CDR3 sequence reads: CSAYRDEQYF. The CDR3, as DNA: TGCAGTGCTTACCGAGACGAGCAGTACTTC.

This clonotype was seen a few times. The CDR3 loop reads CASSLSSVTLEQFF. Here the CDR3 DNA reads TGTGCCAGCAGCTTAAGCTCTGTGACCCTCGAGCAGTTCTTC. The gene calls are TRBV7-8 and TRBJ2-1; D gene ambiguous. Germline V gene sequence: CDR1 SGHVS, CDR2 FQNEAQ. This CDR3 region has 14 residues. V lost 2 bases, J lost 10 bases, and 15 bases lay in between.

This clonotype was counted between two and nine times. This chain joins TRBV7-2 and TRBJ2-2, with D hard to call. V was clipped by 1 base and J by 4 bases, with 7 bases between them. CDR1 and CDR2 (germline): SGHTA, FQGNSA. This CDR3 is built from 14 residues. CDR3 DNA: TGTGCCAGCAGCTTAGGACCTTTCACCGGGGAGCTGTTTTTT. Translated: CASSLGPFTGELFF.

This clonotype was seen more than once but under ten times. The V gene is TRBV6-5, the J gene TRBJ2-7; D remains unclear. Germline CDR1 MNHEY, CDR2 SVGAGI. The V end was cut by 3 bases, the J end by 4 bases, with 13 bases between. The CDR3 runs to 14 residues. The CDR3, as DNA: TGTGCCAGCAGTTATAATCCGGGCTATTACGAGCAGTACTTC. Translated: CASSYNPGYYEQYF.

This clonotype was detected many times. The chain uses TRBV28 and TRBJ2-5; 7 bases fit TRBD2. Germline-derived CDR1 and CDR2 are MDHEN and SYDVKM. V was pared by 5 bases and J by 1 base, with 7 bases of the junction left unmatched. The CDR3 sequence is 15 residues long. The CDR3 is CASSVWEGGQETQYF. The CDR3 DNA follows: TGTGCCAGCAGTGTGTGGGAGGGCGGCCAAGAGACCCAGTACTTC.

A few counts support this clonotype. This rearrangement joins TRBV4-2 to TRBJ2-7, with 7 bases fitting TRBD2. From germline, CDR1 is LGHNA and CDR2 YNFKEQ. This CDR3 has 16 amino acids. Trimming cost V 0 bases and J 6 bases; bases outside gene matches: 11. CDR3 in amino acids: CASSQDGAGTLFEQYF. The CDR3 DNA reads TGTGCCAGCAGCCAAGATGGAGCGGGAACCCTTTTCGAGCAGTACTTC.

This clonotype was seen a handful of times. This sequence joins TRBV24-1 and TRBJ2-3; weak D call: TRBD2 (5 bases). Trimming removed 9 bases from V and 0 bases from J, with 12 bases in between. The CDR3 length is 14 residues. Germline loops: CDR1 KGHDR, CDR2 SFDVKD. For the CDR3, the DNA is TGTGCCACCGAAACGGGATCTAGCACAGATACGCAGTATTTT. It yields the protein CATETGSSTDTQYF.

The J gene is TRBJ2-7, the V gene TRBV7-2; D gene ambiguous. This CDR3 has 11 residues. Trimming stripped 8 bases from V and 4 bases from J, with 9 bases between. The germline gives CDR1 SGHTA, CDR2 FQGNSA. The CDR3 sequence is CASFWGYEQYF. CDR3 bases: TGTGCCAGCTTTTGGGGTTACGAGCAGTACTTC.

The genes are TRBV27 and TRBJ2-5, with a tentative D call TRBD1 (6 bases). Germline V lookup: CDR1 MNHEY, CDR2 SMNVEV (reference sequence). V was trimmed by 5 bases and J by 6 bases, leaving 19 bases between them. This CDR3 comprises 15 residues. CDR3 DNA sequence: TGTGCCAGCAGTCCAGGGGCCCTTGGTTATCAGACCCAGTACTTC. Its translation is CASSPGALGYQTQYF.

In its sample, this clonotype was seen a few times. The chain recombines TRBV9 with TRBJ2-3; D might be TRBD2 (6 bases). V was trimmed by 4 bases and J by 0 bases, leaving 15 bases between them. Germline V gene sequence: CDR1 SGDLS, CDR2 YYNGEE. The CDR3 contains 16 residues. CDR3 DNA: TGTGCCAGCAGCTCAACCAGCGGGCTAAGCACAGATACGCAGTATTTT. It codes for CASSSTSGLSTDTQYF.

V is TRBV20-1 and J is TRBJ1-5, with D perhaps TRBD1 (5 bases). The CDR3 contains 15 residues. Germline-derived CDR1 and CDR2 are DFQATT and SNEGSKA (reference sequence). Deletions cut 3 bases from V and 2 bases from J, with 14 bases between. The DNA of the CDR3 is TGCAGTGCTAGGATGGGACCTAAGGGCAATCAGCCCCAGCATTTT. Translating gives CSARMGPKGNQPQHF.